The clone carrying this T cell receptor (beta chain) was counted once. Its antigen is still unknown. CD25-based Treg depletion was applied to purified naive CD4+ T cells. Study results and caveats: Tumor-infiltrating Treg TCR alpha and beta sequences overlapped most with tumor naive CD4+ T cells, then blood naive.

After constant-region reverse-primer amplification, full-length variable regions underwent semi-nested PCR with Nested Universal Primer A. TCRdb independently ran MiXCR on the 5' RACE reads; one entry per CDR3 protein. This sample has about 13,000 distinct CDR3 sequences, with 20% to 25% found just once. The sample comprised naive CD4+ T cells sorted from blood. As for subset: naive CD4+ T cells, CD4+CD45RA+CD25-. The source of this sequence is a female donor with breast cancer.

CDR3 amino acids: CASSQPAVAYGYTF. DNA for the CDR3: TGCGCCAGCAGCCAACCGGCCGTAGCCTATGGCTACACCTTC. This chain uses TRBV4-1 with TRBJ1-2; the D is unclear. This CDR3 contains 14 residues. CDR1 is MGHRA and CDR2 is YSYEKL in the germline V gene. V lost 2 bases and J 4 bases, leaving 11 bases between the germline ends.